This TCR beta chain was identified in a study of sequential checkpoint blockade in melanoma. Study details: Both treatment sequences were followed by maintenance nivolumab.

V dropped 10 bases and J dropped 2 bases, with 23 bases sitting between them. CDR3 length: 16 amino acids. Germline-derived CDR1 and CDR2 are SGHDN and FVKESK. This clone was counted only a few times. The treatment was: randomized to nivolumab then ipilimumab (arm A) or the reverse (arm B). DNA-damaging chemotherapy had not been given to any patient beforehand. The assay was immunoSEQ multiplex PCR, and TCRdb's table has in-frame clones only and misses some. This sample has 12,000 to 15,000 clones, with approximately 48% found just once. This clonotype was obtained from a human donor with melanoma. The J gene is TRBJ1-1, the V gene TRBV14; TRBD1 might be the D (6 bases). The input for sequencing was CD8+ T cells sorted from blood (inferred from file names), taken from a patient given nivolumab and ipilimumab in sequence. The CDR3 reads CATPRGGSSRNTEAFF. The CDR3 nucleotides read TGTGCCACCCCACGAGGGGGTTCTTCCCGTAACACTGAAGCTTTCTTT. Complete variable domain (other parts from reference TRBV14 and TRBJ1-1): EAGVTQFPSHSVIEKGQTVTLRCDPISGHDNLYWYRRVMGKEIKFLLHFVKESKQDESGMPNNRFLAERTGGTYSTLKVQPAELEDSGVYFCATPRGGSSRNTEAFFGQGTRLTVV.